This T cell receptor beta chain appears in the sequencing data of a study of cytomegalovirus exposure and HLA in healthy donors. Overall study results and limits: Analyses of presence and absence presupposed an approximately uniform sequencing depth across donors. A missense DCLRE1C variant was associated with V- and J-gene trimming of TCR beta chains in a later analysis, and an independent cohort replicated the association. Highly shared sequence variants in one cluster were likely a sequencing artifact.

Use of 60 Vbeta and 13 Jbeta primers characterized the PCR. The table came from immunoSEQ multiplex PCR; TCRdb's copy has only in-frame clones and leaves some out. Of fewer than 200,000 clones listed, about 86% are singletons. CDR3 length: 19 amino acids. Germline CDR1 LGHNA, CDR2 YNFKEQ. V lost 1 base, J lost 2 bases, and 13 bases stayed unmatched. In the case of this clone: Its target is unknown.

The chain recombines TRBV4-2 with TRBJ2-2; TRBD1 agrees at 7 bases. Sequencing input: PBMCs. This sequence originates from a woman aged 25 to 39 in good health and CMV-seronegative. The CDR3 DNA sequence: TGTGCCAGCAGCCAAGGACAGGGTATCCCCATCCGAAACACCGGGGAGCTGTTTTTT. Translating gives CASSQGQGIPIRNTGELFF.